Listed here are 13 T cell receptor beta chains from one sample, sequenced in a study of CXCR3-negative and CXCR3-positive naive CD8 T cells. Study-wide results and limits: The TRB CDR3s that CXCR3-positive naive cells carried were more hydrophobic than those of CXCR3-negative naive cells.

The authors made the TRB cDNA libraries by 5' RACE using UMI labels. TCRdb reanalyzed the 5' RACE reads, giving one entry per CDR3 protein sequence and no DNA. The sample is made up of under 90,000 distinct CDR3 sequences, and the top ten hold 0.62% of it. Antigens of these TCRs are unknown. Sequencing input: naive CXCR3+ CD8+ T cells from blood. Subset of the sample: CD45RO-CCR7+CD27+CD95- naive CD8+ T cells expressing CXCR3 (TNR3+). These receptors all stem from a human donor in good health. Some clones in this sample may be carry-over from other donors' samples.

The chain uses TRBV27 and TRBJ1-2; TCRdb returns TRBD1, unconfirmable since there is no DNA. This CDR3 contains 15 residues. CDR1 and CDR2 (germline): MNHEY, SMNVEV (reference sequence). This chain's CDR3 is CASSLGGDGSDGYTF.

This CDR3 is CSAKTGLADTQYF. V is TRBV20-1 and J is TRBJ2-3; TCRdb returns TRBD1, unconfirmable since there is no DNA. The CDR3 is 13 residues long. The germline CDR1 and CDR2 sequences are DFQATT and SNEGSKA (reference sequence).

The chain recombines TRBV9 with TRBJ1-5; TCRdb picks TRBD1, but there is no DNA to check that call. This CDR3 has 14 residues. Germline CDR1 is SGDLS and CDR2 is YYNGEE. CDR3 in amino acids: CASSVGSGGQPQHF.

The chain joins TRBV7-2 to TRBJ1-3; as DNA is missing, the TRBD1 call by TCRdb cannot be tested. CDR1 SGHTA and CDR2 FQGNSA come from the germline V gene. The CDR3 totals 11 residues. The CDR3 spells CASTGGETGYF.

The genes are TRBV4-3 and TRBJ2-7; the D call of TRBD1 rests on TCRdb alone, since no DNA is present to check it. The CDR3 runs to 15 residues. Germline CDR1 is LGHNA and CDR2 is YSLEER. CDR3 sequence reads: CASSEGQGVSYEQYF.

The V gene is TRBV29-1, the J gene TRBJ1-1; TCRdb's D call, TRBD1, is unchecked because there is no DNA. Germline CDR1 SQVTM, CDR2 ANQGSEA. There are 13 residues in the CDR3. CDR3 residues: CSGAPGWGTEAFF.

This chain uses TRBV25-1 with TRBJ2-1; the TCRdb call, TRBD1, lacks DNA for checking. Germline assignment: CDR1 MGHDK and CDR2 SYGVNS. CDR3 length: 15 residues. The CDR3 is CASGEGGTVYNEQFF.

J is TRBJ1-1 and V is TRBV9; checking the TCRdb D call of TRBD1 is not possible without DNA. CDR3 length equals 14 residues. CDR1 and CDR2 from the germline V gene are SGDLS and YYNGEE. The CDR3 loop reads CASSEGQGRSEAFF.

This rearrangement joins TRBV7-7 to TRBJ2-7; as DNA is missing, the TRBD2 call by TCRdb cannot be tested. Germline CDR1 and CDR2: SSHAT and FNYEAQ (reference sequence). The CDR3 covers 13 residues. Here the CDR3 reads CASSERETYEQYF.

The J gene is TRBJ2-7, the V gene TRBV28; TCRdb outputs TRBD2, but without DNA this stays unchecked. Germline values: CDR1 MDHEN, CDR2 SYDVKM. The CDR3 has 14 residues. CDR3 amino acids: CASTHQSLLYEQYF.

This chain connects TRBV4-1 to TRBJ1-2; TCRdb gives TRBD1 as the D gene, but with no DNA this cannot be confirmed. The length of the CDR3 is 18 residues. From germline, CDR1 is MGHRA and CDR2 YSYEKL. Here the CDR3 reads CASSQDERTGRRVGGYTF.

J is TRBJ2-7 and V is TRBV5-1; TCRdb outputs TRBD1, but without DNA this stays unchecked. Germline values: CDR1 SGHRS, CDR2 YFSETQ. The CDR3 is made up of 15 amino acids. CDR3 sequence reads: CASSYRDRSVYEQYF.

The rearrangement links TRBV4-3 to TRBJ2-7; the TRBD2 assignment by TCRdb is unverifiable without DNA. The CDR3 covers 17 residues. CDR1 and CDR2 from the germline V gene are LGHNA and YSLEER. The CDR3 reads CASSQGGLAGASYEQYF.